The 16 T cell receptor beta chains given below trace back to one sample, sequenced in a study of metastatic and nonmetastatic thyroid tumors. TCRdb redid the clone calls on the PCR reads using MiXCR. The sample lists 30,000 to 45,000 clones; around 27% were seen once. Patients underwent thyroid surgery, and none had received any treatment before it. Material: blood. The receptor set was obtained from a male donor with papillary thyroid cancer or a benign thyroid nodule (not recorded which). Some clones in this sample may be carry-over from other donors' samples.

The chain carries TRBV4-3 and TRBJ1-5; D is unclear. Germline CDR1 and CDR2: LGHNA and YSLEER. V was cut by 7 bases and J by 1 base, with 14 bases left in between. This CDR3 is 15 amino acids long. The CDR3: CASTPDRESNQPQHF. For the CDR3, the DNA is TGCGCCAGCACCCCCGACCGGGAAAGCAATCAGCCCCAGCATTTT.

In this sample, this clone turned up a few times. This chain joins TRBV18 and TRBJ2-7, with 8 bases fitting TRBD2. Germline-derived CDR1 and CDR2 are KGHSH and LQKENI. The CDR3 runs 16 residues. V lost 0 bases and J lost 6; bases outside the gene matches: 10. In DNA form, the CDR3 reads TGTGCCAGCTCACCACCGTCGGGAGGGCCAAGTAGCGAGCAGTACTTC. Its translation is CASSPPSGGPSSEQYF.

This rearrangement joins TRBV12-3 or TRBV12-4 to TRBJ2-7; the D is unclear. The V gene lost 3 bases and the J gene lost 3 bases, with 3 bases spanning the gap. The CDR3 length is 11 residues. This CDR3 is CASSLHYEQYF. CDR3 DNA sequence: TGTGCCAGCAGTTTGCACTACGAGCAGTACTTC.

Regarding this clone: This could be a read error, since a much larger clone is one nucleotide away. V usage is TRBV7-3 and J usage is TRBJ2-3; D could derive from TRBD1 or TRBD2 (5 bases each). Germline loops: CDR1 SGHTA, CDR2 FQGTGA. V was clipped by 7 bases and J by 2 bases, with 13 bases between them. This CDR3 contains 14 residues. The CDR3 region is CASIKMGDTDTQYF. The CDR3 DNA is TGTGCCAGCATAAAAATGGGGGACACAGATACGCAGTATTTT.

This clone occurred many times. This chain links TRBV20-1 with TRBJ1-5; D ambiguous. The CDR3 extends over 14 amino acids. Germline V gene sequence: CDR1 DFQATT, CDR2 SNEGSKA (reference sequence). V shed 6 bases and J shed 1 base, with 13 bases lying between them. In DNA form, the CDR3 reads TGCAGTGCCTCCCATATTGTAAGCAATCAGCCCCAGCATTTT. Amino acid sequence: CSASHIVSNQPQHF.

This clone was detected only a few times. V gene TRBV2 combines with J gene TRBJ1-1; the D gene is possibly TRBD1 (5 bases). Germline-derived CDR1 and CDR2 are SNHLY and FYNNEI. CDR3 length equals 13 residues. Trimming pared 8 bases from V and 0 bases from J, leaving 10 bases between. The CDR3 is CASGRGLNTEAFF. For the CDR3, the DNA is TGTGCCAGCGGTAGGGGACTGAACACTGAAGCTTTCTTT.

This clone has at least ten counts. This may be a read error: a much more frequent sequence differs by one nucleotide. V and J are TRBV28 and TRBJ2-5; TRBD1 might be the D (6 bases). The CDR3 runs 14 residues. Germline loops: CDR1 MDHEN, CDR2 SYDVKM. In nucleotides, the CDR3 is TGTGCCGGCAGTTTATGGACAGAAAAAGAGACCCAGTACTTC. Its translation: CAGSLWTEKETQYF.

The chain uses TRBV20-1 and TRBJ1-1, with D possibly being TRBD1 (6 bases). The CDR3 has 12 amino acids. Trimming left V 6 bases short and J 8 bases short, with 16 bases between. From germline, CDR1 is DFQATT and CDR2 SNEGSKA (reference sequence). CDR3 bases: TGCAGTGCCACCCCGAGTGGGACAGAAGCTTTCTTT. Amino acid sequence: CSATPSGTEAFF.

The chain links TRBV11-3 to TRBJ1-1; perhaps TRBD1 as D (5 bases). Trimming cost V 5 bases and J 5 bases, with 21 bases left between them. The CDR3 covers 16 residues. Germline V gene lookup returns CDR1 SGHNT and CDR2 YENEEA. CDR3 amino acids: CASSPSVLGRGTEAFF. The CDR3 bases are TGTGCCAGCAGCCCTTCGGTCTTGGGCCGGGGGACTGAAGCTTTCTTT.

This chain joins TRBV5-1 and TRBJ2-3; no reliable D call. CDR1 is SGHRS, CDR2 YFSETQ, per germline. This CDR3 has 14 residues. Between the trimmed V and J ends, which lost 4 bases and 0 bases, there was a span of 9 bases. DNA for the CDR3: TGCGCCAGCAGCAGGGCGGCTAGCACAGATACGCAGTATTTT. It is translated as CASSRAASTDTQYF. The full variable domain, completed using reference TRBV5-1 and TRBJ2-3, is KAGVTQTPRYLIKTRGQQVTLSCSPISGHRSVSWYQQTPGQGLQFLFEYFSETQRNKGNFPGRFSGRQFSNSRSEMNVSTLELGDSALYLCASSRAASTDTQYFGPGTRLTVL.

This clone was counted at least ten times. The chain uses TRBV12-3 or TRBV12-4 and TRBJ2-5, with TRBD2 as a possible D gene (5 bases). The CDR3 spans 11 residues. Trimming shortened V by 9 bases and J by 4 bases, and 9 bases separated the two germline ends. The CDR3 loop is CARPEAETQYF. The CDR3 region has the DNA TGTGCCAGGCCGGAGGCAGAGACCCAGTACTTC.

V gene TRBV6-2 or TRBV6-3 combines with J gene TRBJ1-5; 7 nucleotides match TRBD1. The CDR3 has 14 residues. The V segment lost 7 bases and the J segment 4 bases; nucleotides outside the gene matches: 7. Germline V gene sequence: CDR1 MNHEY, CDR2 SVGEGT. The CDR3, as DNA: TGTGCCAGCAACCCGGACAGGAATAATCAGCCCCAGCATTTT. Amino acid sequence: CASNPDRNNQPQHF.

This clone has at least ten counts. This chain links TRBV9 with TRBJ2-5; possible D gene TRBD1, 5 bases. CDR1 SGDLS and CDR2 YYNGEE come from the germline V gene. The CDR3 runs to 15 residues. Trimming pared 0 bases from V and 5 bases from J, leaving 14 bases between. CDR3 loop: CASSVEGQGGETQYF. The CDR3 DNA is TGTGCCAGCAGCGTAGAGGGCCAGGGTGGGGAGACCCAGTACTTC.

This clone was seen at least ten times. At the DNA level, this CDR3 is encoded by other sequences in the same sample as well. The gene calls are TRBV2 and TRBJ2-1, with 9 bases that match TRBD2. The CDR3 length is 15 residues. The J segment lost 7 bases and the V segment lost 4 bases, leaving 8 bases of the junction unmatched. Germline values: CDR1 SNHLY, CDR2 FYNNEI. The CDR3 region is CASSVEASGANEQFF. CDR3 bases: TGTGCCAGCAGTGTGGAGGCTAGCGGGGCTAATGAGCAGTTCTTC. Full variable domain (remainder filled in from reference TRBV2 and TRBJ2-1): EPEVTQTPSHQVTQMGQEVILRCVPISNHLYFYWYRQILGQKVEFLVSFYNNEISEKSEIFDDQFSVERPDGSNFTLKIRSTKLEDSAMYFCASSVEASGANEQFFGPGTRLTVL.

The rearrangement links TRBV18 to TRBJ1-1; D unresolved. CDR3 length: 15 residues. V was trimmed by 4 bases and J by 6 bases, leaving 18 bases between them. From germline, CDR1 is KGHSH and CDR2 LQKENI. CDR3 sequence reads: CASSLRRPSEAEAFF. The CDR3 DNA reads as TGTGCCAGCTCACTCCGGCGGCCCTCAGAGGCTGAAGCTTTCTTT.

This clone was seen a few times. This sequence joins TRBV6-1 and TRBJ2-1, with D hard to call. V was trimmed by 8 bases and J by 2 bases, leaving 4 bases between them. The CDR3 extends over 11 amino acids. Germline CDR1 is MNHNS and CDR2 is SASEGT. As DNA, the CDR3 is TGTGCCAGCGCACCCTACAATGAGCAGTTCTTC. Protein product: CASAPYNEQFF.